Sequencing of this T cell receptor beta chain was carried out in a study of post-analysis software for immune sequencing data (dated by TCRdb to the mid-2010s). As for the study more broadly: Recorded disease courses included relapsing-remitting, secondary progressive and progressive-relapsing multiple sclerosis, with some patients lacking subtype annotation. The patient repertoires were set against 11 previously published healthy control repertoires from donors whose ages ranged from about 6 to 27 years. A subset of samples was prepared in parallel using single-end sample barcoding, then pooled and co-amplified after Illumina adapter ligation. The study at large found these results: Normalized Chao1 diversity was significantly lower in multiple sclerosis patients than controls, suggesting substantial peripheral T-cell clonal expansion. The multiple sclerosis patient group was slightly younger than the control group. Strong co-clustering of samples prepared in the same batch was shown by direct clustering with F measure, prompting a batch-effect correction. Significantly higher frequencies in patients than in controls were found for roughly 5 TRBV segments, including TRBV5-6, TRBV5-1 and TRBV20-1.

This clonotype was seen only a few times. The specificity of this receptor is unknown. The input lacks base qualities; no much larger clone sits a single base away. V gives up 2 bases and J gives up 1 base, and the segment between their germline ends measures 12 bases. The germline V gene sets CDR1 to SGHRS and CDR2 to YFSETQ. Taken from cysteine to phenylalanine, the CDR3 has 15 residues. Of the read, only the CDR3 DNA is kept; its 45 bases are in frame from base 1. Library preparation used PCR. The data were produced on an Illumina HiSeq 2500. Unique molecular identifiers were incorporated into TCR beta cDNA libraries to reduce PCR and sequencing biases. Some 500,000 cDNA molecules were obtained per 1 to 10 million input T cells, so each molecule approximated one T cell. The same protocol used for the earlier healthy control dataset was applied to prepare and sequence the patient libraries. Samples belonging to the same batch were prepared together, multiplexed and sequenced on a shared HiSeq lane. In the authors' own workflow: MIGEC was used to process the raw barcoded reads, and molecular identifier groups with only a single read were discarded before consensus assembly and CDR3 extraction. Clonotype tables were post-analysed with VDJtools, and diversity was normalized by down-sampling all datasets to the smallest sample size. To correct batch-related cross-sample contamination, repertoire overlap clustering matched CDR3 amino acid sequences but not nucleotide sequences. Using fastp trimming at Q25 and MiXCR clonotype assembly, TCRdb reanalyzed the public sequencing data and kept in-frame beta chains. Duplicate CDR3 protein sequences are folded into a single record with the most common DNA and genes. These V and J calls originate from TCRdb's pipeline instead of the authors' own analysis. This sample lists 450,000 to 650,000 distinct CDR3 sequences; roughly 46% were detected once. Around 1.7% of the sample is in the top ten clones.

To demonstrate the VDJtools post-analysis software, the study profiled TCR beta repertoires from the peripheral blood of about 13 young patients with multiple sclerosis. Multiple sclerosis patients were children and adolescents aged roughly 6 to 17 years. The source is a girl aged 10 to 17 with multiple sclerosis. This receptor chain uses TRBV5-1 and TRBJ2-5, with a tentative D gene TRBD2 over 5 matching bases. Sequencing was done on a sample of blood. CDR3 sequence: CASSFYREPQETQYF. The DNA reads TGCGCCAGCAGCTTTTACCGGGAACCCCAAGAGACCCAGTACTTC.